The 30 T cell receptor beta chains below come from one sample, sequenced in a study of cytomegalovirus exposure and HLA in healthy donors. It was with 60 Vbeta and 13 Jbeta primers that the PCR ran. TCRdb keeps only in-frame clones here, not all; method: immunoSEQ multiplex PCR. The sample lists about 130,000 clones, roughly three quarters occurring once. Sequences were obtained from PBMCs. The source of these receptors is a woman aged 35 to 49 in good health and CMV-seronegative.

This clone has only one observation. The chain uses TRBV10-3 and TRBJ2-1, with 7 bases lining up with TRBD2. J gave up 6 bases and V 7 bases, and 12 bases lay outside the gene matches. Germline CDR1 ENHRY, CDR2 SYGVKD. The CDR3 is 15 amino acids. The CDR3 DNA reads TGTGCCATCACCCCAATTCTAGCGGAGGTCAATGAGCAGTTCTTC. As protein: CAITPILAEVNEQFF.

Regarding this clone: A read error may produce the germline difference seen at one junction end. The chain has TRBV7-8 and TRBJ2-6, with 14 bases lining up with TRBD2. The CDR3 covers 18 residues. Looked up from germline, CDR1 is SGHVS and CDR2 is FQNEAQ. CDR3 region: CASSTGLAGVSGANGLTF. For the CDR3, the DNA is TGTGCCAGCAGCACGGGACTAGCGGGAGTTTCTGGGGCCAACGGCCTGACTTTC.

The genes are TRBV28 and TRBJ2-5; a weak D match, TRBD1 (5 bases). The germline CDR1 and CDR2 sequences are MDHEN and SYDVKM. This CDR3 has 12 amino acids. V lost 11 bases and J 1 base, leaving 11 bases between the germline ends. Here the CDR3 reads CASRRGQETQYF. In DNA, the CDR3 is TGTGCCTCTAGAAGGGGCCAAGAGACCCAGTACTTC. Based on the CDR3 plus reference TRBV28 and TRBJ2-5, the full variable domain is DVKVTQSSRYLVKRTGEKVFLECVQDMDHENMFWYRQDPGLGLRLIYFSYDVKMKEKGDIPEGYSVSREKKERFSLILESASTNQTSMYLCASRRGQETQYFGPGTRLLVL.

The chain links TRBV9 to TRBJ1-2, with D hard to call. This CDR3 comprises 14 residues. V dropped 7 bases and J dropped 6 bases, with 19 bases sitting between them. Germline values: CDR1 SGDLS, CDR2 YYNGEE. The CDR3 reads CASFGSTRKHGYTF. The CDR3 DNA follows: TGTGCCAGCTTCGGGTCTACGCGTAAGCATGGCTACACCTTC.

The chain has TRBV14 and TRBJ1-4; possibly TRBD1 for D (5 bases). Trimming stripped 0 bases from V and 4 bases from J, with 9 bases between. The CDR3 contains 15 residues. The germline CDR1 and CDR2 sequences are SGHDN and FVKESK. This CDR3 reads CASSQEAGRNEKLFF. The DNA for the CDR3 is TGTGCCAGCAGCCAAGAAGCAGGGCGTAATGAAAAACTGTTTTTT.

V is TRBV19 and J is TRBJ1-2; 7 nucleotides agree with TRBD1. The CDR3 consists of 14 residues. After removal of 3 bases from V and 8 bases from J, the junction contained 9 bases not matched to a gene. CDR1 is LNHDA, CDR2 SQIVND, per germline (reference sequence). Written as DNA, the CDR3 is TGTGCCAGTAGTATCGAAGGGACAGTCGGAGGCTACACCTTC. This sequence encodes CASSIEGTVGGYTF.

The rearrangement joins TRBV10-2 to TRBJ1-6; tentative D call: TRBD1 (6 bases). Trimming removed 0 bases at V and 11 bases at J, with 26 bases between. The CDR3 covers 19 residues. Germline-derived CDR1 and CDR2 are WSHSY and SAAADI. Written as DNA, the CDR3 is TGCGCCAGCAGTGAGTCGGACATGGAAATTCCTTTGGGGGGGCCACCCCTCCACTTT. Its translation is CASSESDMEIPLGGPPLHF.

The table lists this clone with a few counts. The chain links TRBV6-1 to TRBJ2-5, with 9 bases matching TRBD2. This CDR3 has 15 residues. Looked up from germline, CDR1 is MNHNS and CDR2 is SASEGT. V shed 2 bases and J 2 bases; nucleotides not matched to a gene: 3. The CDR3 reads CASSEQTSGQETQYF. The CDR3 DNA reads as TGTGCCAGCAGTGAACAGACTAGCGGACAAGAGACCCAGTACTTC.

The J gene is TRBJ1-6, the V gene TRBV11-3; no definite D call. Trimming took 3 bases from V and 7 from J, leaving 7 bases between them. The germline V gene encodes CDR1 SGHNT and CDR2 YENEEA. The CDR3 has 13 amino acids. The CDR3 DNA sequence: TGTGCCAGCAGCTTGCTCGGGAATTCACCCCTCCACTTT. It specifies CASSLLGNSPLHF.

V usage is TRBV14 and J usage is TRBJ2-1; TRBD2 might be the D (6 bases). Germline CDR1 and CDR2: SGHDN and FVKESK. The CDR3 runs 16 residues. Trimming shortened V by 0 bases and J by 4 bases, and 13 bases separated the two germline ends. The CDR3 DNA reads TGTGCCAGCAGCCAAGAACGGGGGATCGTTTACAATGAGCAGTTCTTC. Protein: CASSQERGIVYNEQFF.

The CDR3 is CASSPMTGGEAFF. CDR3 nucleotide sequence: TGTGCCAGCAGCCCTATGACAGGGGGCGAAGCTTTCTTT. The chain is built from TRBV7-3 and TRBJ1-1, with 10 bases matching TRBD1. In germline, CDR1 is SGHTA, CDR2 FQGTGA. This CDR3 has 13 amino acids. V gave up 5 bases and J gave up 8 bases; unmatched junction bases: 5.

The chain couples TRBV7-9 to TRBJ2-3, with D possibly TRBD2 on 9 matching bases. The V end lost 4 bases, the J end lost 3 bases, and 17 bases lay between the germline ends. The germline CDR1 and CDR2 sequences are SEHNR and FQNEAQ (reference sequence). The CDR3 has 16 amino acids. CDR3 nucleotides: TGTGCCAGCAGCTCAGGGGGCGGGAGGGCGACAGATACGCAGTATTTT. Translated: CASSSGGGRATDTQYF.

This clone was counted a few times. The V call is TRBV27, the J call TRBJ2-7; D perhaps matches TRBD1 (5 bases). CDR1 and CDR2 from the germline V gene are MNHEY and SMNVEV (reference sequence). V was shortened by 6 bases and J by 7 bases, with 13 bases between the two germline ends. The CDR3 has 12 amino acids. CDR3 sequence: CASRDSRKEQYF. DNA for the CDR3: TGTGCCAGCAGAGACAGTCGTAAGGAGCAGTACTTC.

This chain joins TRBV27 and TRBJ1-1; no clear D. The CDR3 has 16 amino acids. Germline lookup yields CDR1 MNHEY and CDR2 SMNVEV (reference sequence). V lost 1 base to trimming and J lost 0 bases, with 12 bases between them. The CDR3 DNA is TGTGCCAGCAGTTTATGGGCACAGCCCATGAACACTGAAGCTTTCTTT. Its protein is CASSLWAQPMNTEAFF.

This clone was recorded only once. J is TRBJ1-1 and V is TRBV7-3; 7 nucleotides match TRBD1. Germline trimming cut 5 bases from V and 0 bases from J; bases unmatched to any gene: 6. Germline CDR1 reads SGHTA; CDR2 reads FQGTGA. The CDR3 extends over 15 amino acids. The CDR3 DNA follows: TGTGCCAGCAGCCTTGGACAGGCCATGAACACTGAAGCTTTCTTT. Encoded protein: CASSLGQAMNTEAFF.

The chain has TRBV20-1 and TRBJ2-5, with D uncertain. In germline, CDR1 is DFQATT, CDR2 SNEGSKA (reference sequence). This CDR3 has 10 residues. Trimming took off 5 bases at V and 5 bases at J, with 6 bases between the two ends. For the CDR3, the DNA is TGCAGTGCTCCAGGCGAGACCCAGTACTTC. Translated, it gives CSAPGETQYF.

This clone turned up a few times. The genes are TRBV6-5 and TRBJ2-3; TRBD2 matches at 13 bases. Germline V lookup: CDR1 MNHEY, CDR2 SVGAGI. The CDR3 loop spans 14 amino acids. V shed 6 bases, J shed 4 bases, and the junction held 1 base outside the gene matches. The DNA of the CDR3 is TGTGCCAGCAGAGGACTAGCGGGAGCAGATACGCAGTATTTT. Translating gives CASRGLAGADTQYF.

A few counts support this clone. The CDR3 sequence is CASSLGLLTDTQYF. DNA for the CDR3: TGTGCCAGCAGCTTGGGACTACTGACAGATACGCAGTATTTT. V and J are TRBV13 and TRBJ2-3; 7 bases are a match to TRBD2. The CDR3 extends over 14 amino acids. The V gene end was trimmed by 3 bases and the J gene end by 3 bases; junction bases not matched to a gene: 3. Germline loops: CDR1 PRHDT, CDR2 FYEKMQ (reference sequence).

The chain joins TRBV28 to TRBJ2-7; TRBD2 matches at 7 bases. CDR3 length: 15 amino acids. The germline V gene has CDR1 MDHEN and CDR2 SYDVKM. V gave up 5 bases and J gave up 0 bases; unmatched junction bases: 7. CDR3 coding DNA: TGTGCCAGCAGTCCTCCCGGGACTACCTCCTACGAGCAGTACTTC. It encodes CASSPPGTTSYEQYF.

V is TRBV30 and J is TRBJ1-6; the D is unclear. The CDR3 sequence is 13 residues long. Germline loops: CDR1 GTSNPN, CDR2 SVGIG (reference sequence). V lost 5 bases to trimming and J lost 0 bases, with 5 bases between them. As DNA, the CDR3 is TGTGCCTGGGCGAGCTCCTATAATTCACCCCTCCACTTT. Protein product: CAWASSYNSPLHF.

The CDR3 loop is CASSVAGRGDSPLHF. Written as DNA, the CDR3 is TGTGCCAGCAGCGTAGCGGGCAGGGGCGATTCACCCCTCCACTTT. The V call is TRBV9, the J call TRBJ1-6; TRBD1 is a possible D gene (6 bases). CDR1 and CDR2 from the germline V gene are SGDLS and YYNGEE. The CDR3 contains 15 residues. With 0 bases removed from V and 8 bases from J, the gap between germline ends came to 12 bases.

The rearrangement links TRBV6-1 to TRBJ1-5; 8 nucleotides match TRBD1. The V gene's germline CDR1 is MNHNS and CDR2 SASEGT. The CDR3 covers 14 residues. V lost 7 bases to trimming and J lost 9 bases; unmatched junction nucleotides: 11. The CDR3 region is CASNMDRVVRPQHF. Written as DNA, the CDR3 is TGTGCCAGCAATATGGACAGGGTGGTGAGGCCCCAGCATTTT.

J is TRBJ1-5 and V is TRBV28; D is possibly TRBD1 (6 bases). V gave up 3 bases and J gave up 0 bases, with 15 bases separating them. Germline CDR1 MDHEN, CDR2 SYDVKM. The CDR3 extends over 17 amino acids. The CDR3: CASSFTGPLHSNQPQHF. The CDR3 nucleotides are TGTGCCAGCAGTTTCACAGGGCCGCTACATAGCAATCAGCCCCAGCATTTT.

The J gene is TRBJ2-1, the V gene TRBV28; tentative D call: TRBD1 (6 bases). CDR1 is MDHEN and CDR2 is SYDVKM in the germline V gene. The V end was cut by 7 bases, the J end by 2 bases, with 12 bases between. CDR3 length: 14 amino acids. CDR3 residues: CASTTRDTYNEQFF. The CDR3 nucleotides are TGTGCCAGCACGACCCGGGACACCTACAATGAGCAGTTCTTC. Complete variable domain (other parts from reference TRBV28 and TRBJ2-1): DVKVTQSSRYLVKRTGEKVFLECVQDMDHENMFWYRQDPGLGLRLIYFSYDVKMKEKGDIPEGYSVSREKKERFSLILESASTNQTSMYLCASTTRDTYNEQFFGPGTRLTVL.

The CDR3 nucleotides are TGTGCCAGCAGTTTATCCCGGCAGGGTCCCATGAACACTGAAGCTTTCTTT. Amino acids: CASSLSRQGPMNTEAFF. This rearrangement joins TRBV27 to TRBJ1-1, with D possibly being TRBD1 (5 bases). The CDR3 is made up of 17 amino acids. V was pared by 0 bases and J by 0 bases, with 14 bases between. In germline, CDR1 is MNHEY, CDR2 SMNVEV (reference sequence).

There are a few counts of this clone. The chain is built from TRBV19 and TRBJ1-1; D gene unclear. Germline V gene data show CDR1 as LNHDA and CDR2 as SQIVND (reference sequence). The CDR3 spans 13 residues. Trimming cost V 6 bases and J 3 bases, with 11 bases left between them. The CDR3 nucleotides are TGTGCCAGTAGCGGTTTGGGCGACACTGAAGCTTTCTTT. The encoded protein is CASSGLGDTEAFF.

The chain carries TRBV21-1 and TRBJ1-2; the DNA was not used to check the table's D call, TRBD1. TRBV21-1 is noted as a pseudogene. This CDR3 is built from 11 residues. The CDR3, as DNA: TGTGCCAGCAGACAGGGGTGTGGCTACACCTTC. Amino acids: CASRQGCGYTF.

J is TRBJ2-7 and V is TRBV29-1, with 14 positions matching TRBD2. The V gene end was trimmed by 3 bases and the J gene end by 6 bases; junction bases not matched to a gene: 4. Per germline, CDR1 SQVTM and CDR2 ANQGSEA. This CDR3 comprises 14 residues. CDR3 nucleotides: TGCAGCGTTGAGGGACTAGCGGGAGCACTCGAGCAGTACTTC. Its protein is CSVEGLAGALEQYF.

This chain links TRBV11-2 with TRBJ1-1; weak D call: TRBD1 (5 bases). Trimming removed 4 bases from V and 10 bases from J, with 19 bases in between. Germline V gene sequence: CDR1 SGHAT, CDR2 FQNNGV. The CDR3 runs to 14 residues. The CDR3 coding sequence is TGTGCCAGCAGCTGGCCGGACACCCCACTGCGAGCTTTCTTT. Protein sequence: CASSWPDTPLRAFF.

This clone was counted between two and nine times. V gene TRBV18 combines with J gene TRBJ1-1; TRBD1 matches 7 bases. CDR3 size: 13 residues. Germline assignment: CDR1 KGHSH and CDR2 LQKENI. The V segment lost 2 bases and the J segment 4 bases; nucleotides outside the gene matches: 1. The CDR3 loop is CASSPTGVTEAFF. In nucleotides, the CDR3 is TGTGCCAGCTCACCAACAGGGGTCACTGAAGCTTTCTTT.